The sequence of this T cell receptor (beta chain) was determined in a study of B cell selection in AIRE deficiency. V was cut by 1 base and J by 4 bases, with 15 bases left in between. The CDR3 totals 16 residues. Germline CDR1 SGHRS, CDR2 YFSETQ. Details on this clone: Antigen: not known.

Findings and limits, study-wide: Shorter CDR3s marked shared Treg sequences, biased toward few non-templated insertions.

The sorted conventional CD4 T cells were gated as CD4+CD127+. Authors' data handling: Roughly 110,000 patient and about 1.3x10^5 healthy donor in-frame TCRbeta sequences came from conventional T cells. Only in-frame clones appear in the TCRdb table, and some are missing; sequencing was by immunoSEQ multiplex PCR. The V and J calls and clone size come from that table; D and trimming were worked out from the DNA. Among approximately 24,000 clones listed, 95% to 96% were seen once. The chain uses TRBV5-1 and TRBJ1-5; tentative D call: TRBD1 (5 bases). The sequence derives from a human donor in good health. Sequenced sample: CD4+CD127+ conventional T cells sorted from PBMCs. In DNA form, the CDR3 reads TGCGCCAGCAGCTTGTCCCCAAACGGGGGTAATCAGCCCCAGCATTTT. Its translation is CASSLSPNGGNQPQHF.